This TCR beta chain comes out of a study of cytomegalovirus exposure and HLA in healthy donors. Study conclusions and caveats: Later examination showed HLA-associated TCR beta chains had greater clonal expansion than equally common others.

This clone was observed a single time. Its antigen is not identified. Per the germline V gene, CDR1 is LGHNA and CDR2 is YSLEER. The CDR3 is 13 residues long. Trimming left V 4 bases short and J 4 bases short, with 7 bases between. PCR used 60 Vbeta primers and 13 Jbeta primers. The table came from immunoSEQ multiplex PCR; TCRdb's copy has only in-frame clones and leaves some out. The sample has around 180,000 clones; approximately 80% are singletons. This rearrangement joins TRBV4-3 to TRBJ2-2, with unresolved D. This TCR was sampled from a woman in her twenties or thirties in good health and CMV-seropositive. The sample taken for sequencing was PBMCs. CDR3 coding DNA: TGCGCCAGCAGCCCCCCGTTCACCGGGGAGCTGTTTTTT. This translates into CASSPPFTGELFF.